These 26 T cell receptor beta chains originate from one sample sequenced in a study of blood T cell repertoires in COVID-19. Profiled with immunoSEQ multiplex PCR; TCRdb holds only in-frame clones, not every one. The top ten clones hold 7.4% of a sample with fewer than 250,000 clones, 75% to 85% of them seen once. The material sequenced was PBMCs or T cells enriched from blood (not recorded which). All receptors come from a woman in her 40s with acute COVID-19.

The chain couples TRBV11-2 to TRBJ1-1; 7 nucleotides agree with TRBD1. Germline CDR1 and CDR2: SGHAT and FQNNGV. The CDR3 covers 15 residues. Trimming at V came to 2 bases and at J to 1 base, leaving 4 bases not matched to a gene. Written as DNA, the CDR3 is TGTGCCAGCAGCTTAATCCAGGGGGGGAACACTGAAGCTTTCTTT. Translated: CASSLIQGGNTEAFF.

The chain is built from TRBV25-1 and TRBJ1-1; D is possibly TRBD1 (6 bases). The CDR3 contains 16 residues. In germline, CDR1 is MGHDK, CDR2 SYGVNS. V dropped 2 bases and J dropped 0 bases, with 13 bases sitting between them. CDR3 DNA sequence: TGTGCCAGCAGTGAAAAAGCAGGGGATATGAACACTGAAGCTTTCTTT. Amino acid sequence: CASSEKAGDMNTEAFF.

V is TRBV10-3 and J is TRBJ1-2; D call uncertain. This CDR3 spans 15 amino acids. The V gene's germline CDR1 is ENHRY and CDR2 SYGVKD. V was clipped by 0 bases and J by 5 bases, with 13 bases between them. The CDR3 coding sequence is TGTGCCATCAGTGAGTCGACTGGCAGCTTATATGGCTACACCTTC. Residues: CAISESTGSLYGYTF.

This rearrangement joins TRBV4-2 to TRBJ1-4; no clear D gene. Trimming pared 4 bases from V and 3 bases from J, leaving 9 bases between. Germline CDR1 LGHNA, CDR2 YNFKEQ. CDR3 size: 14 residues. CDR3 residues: CASSLSTANEKLFF. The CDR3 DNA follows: TGTGCCAGCAGCCTTTCTACAGCTAATGAAAAACTGTTTTTT.

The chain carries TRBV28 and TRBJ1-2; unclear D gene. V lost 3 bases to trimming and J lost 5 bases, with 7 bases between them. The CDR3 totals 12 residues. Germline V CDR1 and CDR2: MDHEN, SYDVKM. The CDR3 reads CASSFEQYGYTF. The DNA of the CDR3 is TGTGCCAGCAGTTTTGAGCAATATGGCTACACCTTC.

In nucleotides, the CDR3 is TGTGCCAGCAGTTTAAGGACAGGGGTATACGAGCAGTACTTC. Translating it yields CASSLRTGVYEQYF. The genes are TRBV27 and TRBJ2-7; TRBD1 aligns across 9 bases. V lost 2 bases and J lost 4; bases outside the gene matches: 3. This CDR3 spans 14 amino acids. The germline gives CDR1 MNHEY, CDR2 SMNVEV (reference sequence).

CDR3 loop: CASSAAPGYNEQFF. The CDR3 nucleotides read TGTGCCAGCAGCGCTGCCCCGGGGTACAATGAGCAGTTCTTC. The rearrangement joins TRBV11-3 to TRBJ2-1; tentatively, D is TRBD2 (5 bases). Germline CDR1 and CDR2: SGHNT and YENEEA. Trimming removed 5 bases at V and 4 bases at J, with 12 bases between. This CDR3 has 14 amino acids.

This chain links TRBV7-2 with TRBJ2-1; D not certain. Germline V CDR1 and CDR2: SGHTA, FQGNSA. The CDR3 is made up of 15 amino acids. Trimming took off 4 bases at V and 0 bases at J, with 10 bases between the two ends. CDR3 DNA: TGTGCCAGCAGCTGGTTACTGAGCTCCTACAATGAGCAGTTCTTC. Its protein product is CASSWLLSSYNEQFF. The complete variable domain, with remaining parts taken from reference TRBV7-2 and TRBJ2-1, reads GAGVSQSPSNKVTEKGKDVELRCDPISGHTALYWYRQSLGQGLEFLIYFQGNSAPDKSGLPSDRFSAERTGGSVSTLTIQRTQQEDSAVYLCASSWLLSSYNEQFFGPGTRLTVL.

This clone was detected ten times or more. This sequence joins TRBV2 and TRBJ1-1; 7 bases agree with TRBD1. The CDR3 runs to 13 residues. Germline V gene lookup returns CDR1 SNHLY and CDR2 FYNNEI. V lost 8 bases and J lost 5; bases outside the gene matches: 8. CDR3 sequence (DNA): TGTGCCAGCGAAGACAGGGTGGGGACTGAAGCTTTCTTT. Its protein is CASEDRVGTEAFF.

The chain's CDR3 is CASSLNPGSGSADTQYF. The DNA of the CDR3 is TGTGCCAGCAGCTTAAACCCCGGGAGCGGGAGCGCAGATACGCAGTATTTT. V gene TRBV7-3 combines with J gene TRBJ2-3; 8 positions match TRBD2. The CDR3 sequence is 17 residues long. V trimming: 1 base; J trimming: 4 bases; junction bases outside the gene matches: 10. Germline CDR1 reads SGHTA; CDR2 reads FQGTGA. The whole variable domain, filled in from reference TRBV7-3 and TRBJ2-3, reads GAGVSQTPSNKVTEKGKYVELRCDPISGHTALYWYRQSLGQGPEFLIYFQGTGAADDSGLPNDRFFAVRPEGSVSTLKIQRTERGDSAVYLCASSLNPGSGSADTQYFGPGTRLTVL.

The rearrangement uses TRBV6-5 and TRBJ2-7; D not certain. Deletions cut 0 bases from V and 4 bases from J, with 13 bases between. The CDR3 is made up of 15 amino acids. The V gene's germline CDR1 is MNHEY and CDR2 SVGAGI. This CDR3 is CASSYSYTDGYEQYF. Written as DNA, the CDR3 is TGTGCCAGCAGTTACTCCTATACAGACGGTTACGAGCAGTACTTC.

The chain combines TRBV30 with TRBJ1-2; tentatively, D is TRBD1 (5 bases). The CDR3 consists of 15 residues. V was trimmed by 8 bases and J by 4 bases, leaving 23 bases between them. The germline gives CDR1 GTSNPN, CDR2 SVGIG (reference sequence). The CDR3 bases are TGTGCCGGCTTACGTGCCTCAGGGCCCTTCTATGGCTACACCTTC. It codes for CAGLRASGPFYGYTF. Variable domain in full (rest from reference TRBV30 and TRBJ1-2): SQTIHQWPATLVQPVGSPLSLECTVEGTSNPNLYWYRQAAGRGLQLLFYSVGIGQISSEVPQNLSASRPQDRQFILSSKKLLLSDSGFYLCAGLRASGPFYGYTFGSGTRLTVV.

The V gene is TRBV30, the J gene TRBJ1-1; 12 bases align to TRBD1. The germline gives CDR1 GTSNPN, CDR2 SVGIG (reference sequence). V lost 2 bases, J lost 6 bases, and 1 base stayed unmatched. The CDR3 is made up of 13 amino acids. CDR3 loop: CAWSWDRGPEAFF. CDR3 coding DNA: TGTGCCTGGAGTTGGGACAGGGGGCCTGAAGCTTTCTTT. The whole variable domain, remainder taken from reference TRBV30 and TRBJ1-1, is SQTIHQWPATLVQPVGSPLSLECTVEGTSNPNLYWYRQAAGRGLQLLFYSVGIGQISSEVPQNLSASRPQDRQFILSSKKLLLSDSGFYLCAWSWDRGPEAFFGQGTRLTVV.

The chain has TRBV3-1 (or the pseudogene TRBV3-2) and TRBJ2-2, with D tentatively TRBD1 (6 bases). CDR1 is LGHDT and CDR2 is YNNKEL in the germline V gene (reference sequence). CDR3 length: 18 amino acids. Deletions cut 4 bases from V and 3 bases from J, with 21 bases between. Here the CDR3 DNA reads TGTGCCAGCAGCCTTTTTCCCCACAAACAGGGATACACCGGGGAGCTGTTTTTT. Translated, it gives CASSLFPHKQGYTGELFF.

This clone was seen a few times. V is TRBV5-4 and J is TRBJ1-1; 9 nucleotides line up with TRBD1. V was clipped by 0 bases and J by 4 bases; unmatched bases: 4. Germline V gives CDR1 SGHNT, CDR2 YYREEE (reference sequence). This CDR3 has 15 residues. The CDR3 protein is CASSLGLGQGTEAFF. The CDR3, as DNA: TGTGCCAGCAGCTTGGGGCTGGGACAGGGCACTGAAGCTTTCTTT.

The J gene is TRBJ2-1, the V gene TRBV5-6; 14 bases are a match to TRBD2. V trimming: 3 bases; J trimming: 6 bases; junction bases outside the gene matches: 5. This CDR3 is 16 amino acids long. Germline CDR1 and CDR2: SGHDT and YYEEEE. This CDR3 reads CASSWGLAGVGNEQFF. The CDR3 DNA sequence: TGTGCCAGCAGCTGGGGACTAGCGGGAGTCGGCAATGAGCAGTTCTTC.

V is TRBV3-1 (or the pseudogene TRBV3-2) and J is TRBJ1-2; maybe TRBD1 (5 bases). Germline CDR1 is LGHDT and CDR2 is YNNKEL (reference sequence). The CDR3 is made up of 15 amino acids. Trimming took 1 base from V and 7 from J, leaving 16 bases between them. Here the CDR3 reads CASSQGGGARSGYTF. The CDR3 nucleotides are TGTGCCAGCAGCCAAGGTGGCGGGGCACGGAGTGGCTACACCTTC.

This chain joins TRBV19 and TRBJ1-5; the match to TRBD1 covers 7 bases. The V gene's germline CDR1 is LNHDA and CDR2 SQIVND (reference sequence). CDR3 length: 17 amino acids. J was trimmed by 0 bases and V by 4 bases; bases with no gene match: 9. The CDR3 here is CASSKPRDRISNQPQHF. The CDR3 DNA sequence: TGTGCCAGTAGTAAGCCACGGGACAGAATTAGCAATCAGCCCCAGCATTTT. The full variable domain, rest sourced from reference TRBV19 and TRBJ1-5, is DGGITQSPKYLFRKEGQNVTLSCEQNLNHDAMYWYRQDPGQGLRLIYYSQIVNDFQKGDIAEGYSVSREKKESFPLTVTSAQKNPTAFYLCASSKPRDRISNQPQHFGDGTRLSIL.

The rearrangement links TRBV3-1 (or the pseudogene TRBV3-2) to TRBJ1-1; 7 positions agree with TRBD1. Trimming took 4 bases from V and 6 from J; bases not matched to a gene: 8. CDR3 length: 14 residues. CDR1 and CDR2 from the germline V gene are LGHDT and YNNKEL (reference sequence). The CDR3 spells CASSPLGGRAEAFF. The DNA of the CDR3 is TGTGCCAGCAGCCCACTAGGGGGCCGCGCTGAAGCTTTCTTT.

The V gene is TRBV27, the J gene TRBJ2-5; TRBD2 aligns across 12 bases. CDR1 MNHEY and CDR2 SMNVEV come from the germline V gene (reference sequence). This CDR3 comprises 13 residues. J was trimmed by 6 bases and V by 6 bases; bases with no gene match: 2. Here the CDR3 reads CASRLAGGKTQYF. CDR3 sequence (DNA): TGTGCCAGCAGACTAGCGGGGGGTAAGACCCAGTACTTC.

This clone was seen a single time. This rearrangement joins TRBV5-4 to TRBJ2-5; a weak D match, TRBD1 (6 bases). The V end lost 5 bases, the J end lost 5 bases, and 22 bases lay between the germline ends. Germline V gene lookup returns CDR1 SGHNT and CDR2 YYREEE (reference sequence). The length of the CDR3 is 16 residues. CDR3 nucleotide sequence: TGTGCCAGCAGTCCCGACAGGCCGAGTGGGGGCGAGACCCAGTACTTC. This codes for CASSPDRPSGGETQYF. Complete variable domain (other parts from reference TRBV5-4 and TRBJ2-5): ETGVTQSPTHLIKTRGQQVTLRCSSQSGHNTVSWYQQALGQGPQFIFQYYREEENGRGNFPPRFSGLQFPNYSSELNVNALELDDSALYLCASSPDRPSGGETQYFGPGTRLLVL.

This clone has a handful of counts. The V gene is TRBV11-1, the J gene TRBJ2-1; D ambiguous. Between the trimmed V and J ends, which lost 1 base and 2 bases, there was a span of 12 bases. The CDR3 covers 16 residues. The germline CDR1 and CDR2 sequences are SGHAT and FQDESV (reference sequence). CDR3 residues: CASSLGSGHPYNEQFF. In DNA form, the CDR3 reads TGTGCCAGCAGCTTAGGAAGTGGGCACCCCTACAATGAGCAGTTCTTC.

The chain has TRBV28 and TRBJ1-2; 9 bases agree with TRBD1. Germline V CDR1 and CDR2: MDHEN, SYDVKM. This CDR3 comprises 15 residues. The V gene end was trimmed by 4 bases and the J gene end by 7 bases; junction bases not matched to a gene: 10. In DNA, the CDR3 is TGTGCCAGCAGTTCTCAGGGACAGGGTACGAGTGGCTACACCTTC. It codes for CASSSQGQGTSGYTF.

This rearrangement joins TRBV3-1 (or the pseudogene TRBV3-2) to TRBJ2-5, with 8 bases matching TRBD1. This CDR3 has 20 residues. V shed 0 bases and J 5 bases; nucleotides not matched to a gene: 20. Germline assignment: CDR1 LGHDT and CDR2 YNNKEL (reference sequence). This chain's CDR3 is CASSQDRRVSGTGGLETQYF. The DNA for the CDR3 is TGTGCCAGCAGCCAAGATCGGAGAGTGTCCGGGACAGGTGGTTTGGAGACCCAGTACTTC.

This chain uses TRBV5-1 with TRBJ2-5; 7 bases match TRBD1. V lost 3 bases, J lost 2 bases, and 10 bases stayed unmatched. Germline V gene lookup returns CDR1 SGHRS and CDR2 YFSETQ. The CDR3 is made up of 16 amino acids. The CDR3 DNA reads TGCGCCAGCAGCTCTGCAGGGGGAATGGGGCAAGAGACCCAGTACTTC. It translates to CASSSAGGMGQETQYF.

Written as DNA, the CDR3 is TGTGCCAGCAGGGACAGGATAAATTCACCCCTCCACTTT. It codes for CASRDRINSPLHF. The chain recombines TRBV2 with TRBJ1-6, with TRBD1 matching over 7 bases. Trimming removed 6 bases from V and 7 bases from J; junction bases left unmatched: 3. This CDR3 contains 13 residues. Germline V gene data show CDR1 as SNHLY and CDR2 as FYNNEI.